A single sample gave rise to the 27 T cell receptor beta chains below, sequenced in a study of persistence of HIV-infected CD4 T cells. Sequencing used immunoSEQ version 4 in survey mode. Here immunoSEQ multiplex PCR was the method, and the copy in TCRdb shows in-frame clones only, minus some. The table includes about 28,000 clones, around 80% detected once. These receptors have no known antigen. The stimulus was lysate of CMV-infected fibroblasts, about 10 ug/mL. Memory cells lacking CD40L and CD69 with high CD45RO were sorted. The sample here was CD4+ T cells sorted from PBMCs after approximately 19-hour stimulation, taken from a patient who received antiretroviral therapy. These receptors were collected from an adult man with HIV who was CMV-seropositive.

The chain employs TRBV19 and TRBJ2-1, with a weak D call TRBD2 (6 bases). With 5 bases removed from V and 8 bases from J, the gap between germline ends came to 13 bases. Germline V lookup: CDR1 LNHDA, CDR2 SQIVND (reference sequence). This CDR3 region has 13 residues. In nucleotides, the CDR3 is TGTGCCAGTAGTGGGAGACTAGTCTATGAGCAGTTCTTC. Translating gives CASSGRLVYEQFF.

The CDR3 loop reads CASKPGRSTDTQYF. The CDR3 DNA reads as TGTGCCAGCAAACCGGGACGGAGCACAGATACGCAGTATTTT. The V gene is TRBV6-5, the J gene TRBJ2-3; possibly TRBD1 or TRBD2 for D (5 bases each). From germline, CDR1 is MNHEY and CDR2 SVGAGI. V lost 7 bases to trimming and J lost 0 bases, with 11 bases between them. The CDR3 is 14 residues long.

This clone was detected only once. V gene TRBV19 combines with J gene TRBJ1-1, with 10 nucleotides matching TRBD1. The CDR3 extends over 16 amino acids. Losses at the gene ends were 6 bases for V and 2 bases for J; bases not matched to a gene: 9. Germline CDR1 LNHDA, CDR2 SQIVND (reference sequence). CDR3 nucleotides: TGTGCCAGTAGGTTCCCGGGACAGGGGACCAACACTGAAGCTTTCTTT. It is translated as CASRFPGQGTNTEAFF.

The chain uses TRBV5-1 and TRBJ1-4; TRBD1 is a possible D gene (5 bases). Trimming took 4 bases from V and 3 from J, leaving 13 bases between them. The CDR3 totals 15 residues. Germline V gene lookup returns CDR1 SGHRS and CDR2 YFSETQ. The CDR3 loop is CASSPLSGANEKLFF. The CDR3 bases are TGCGCCAGCAGCCCCTTGTCGGGGGCTAATGAAAAACTGTTTTTT.

This chain connects TRBV2 to TRBJ2-5; the D is unclear. V lost 6 bases and J lost 10, with 9 bases in between. The CDR3 length is 10 residues. Per the germline V gene, CDR1 is SNHLY and CDR2 is FYNNEI. The CDR3 sequence is CASSGSDQYF. The CDR3 nucleotides are TGTGCCAGCAGCGGGTCAGACCAGTACTTC.

This clone appeared a few times. The chain couples TRBV9 to TRBJ1-2; no clear D gene. From germline, CDR1 is SGDLS and CDR2 YYNGEE. The CDR3 runs 12 residues. V lost 3 bases and J lost 5, with 8 bases in between. The CDR3 protein is CASSEPAYGYTF. CDR3 nucleotide sequence: TGTGCCAGCAGCGAACCCGCGTATGGCTACACCTTC.

The chain is built from TRBV7-2 and TRBJ1-3; 7 bases match TRBD1. The germline gives CDR1 SGHTA, CDR2 FQGNSA. V trimming: 0 bases; J trimming: 2 bases; junction bases outside the gene matches: 4. CDR3 size: 16 residues. CDR3 amino acids: CASSLAGGQTGNTIYF. The CDR3, as DNA: TGTGCCAGCAGCTTAGCGGGGGGACAGACTGGAAACACCATATATTTT.

The chain employs TRBV18 and TRBJ2-1; TRBD2 aligns across 9 bases. Trimming took 4 bases from V and 0 from J; bases not matched to a gene: 1. The CDR3 has 15 amino acids. The V gene's germline CDR1 is KGHSH and CDR2 LQKENI. The CDR3 spells CASSLAGDSYNEQFF. The CDR3 coding sequence is TGTGCCAGCTCACTAGCGGGGGACTCCTACAATGAGCAGTTCTTC.

This rearrangement joins TRBV2 to TRBJ1-6, with D perhaps matching TRBD1 (5 bases). The CDR3 loop spans 15 amino acids. The V gene's germline CDR1 is SNHLY and CDR2 FYNNEI. V lost 4 bases and J 0 bases, leaving 7 bases between the germline ends. The CDR3 loop reads CASSARGSYNSPLHF. As DNA, the CDR3 is TGTGCCAGCAGTGCGAGGGGCTCCTATAATTCACCCCTCCACTTT.

CDR3 sequence reads: CASKTGTAAYEQYF. CDR3 nucleotides: TGTGCCAGCAAAACCGGGACGGCAGCCTACGAGCAGTACTTC. The chain carries TRBV6-5 and TRBJ2-7, with D perhaps assigned TRBD1 or TRBD2 (5 bases each). Trimming left V 7 bases short and J 2 bases short, with 15 bases between. CDR1 and CDR2 from the germline V gene are MNHEY and SVGAGI. The length of the CDR3 is 14 residues.

The J gene is TRBJ2-3, the V gene TRBV3-1 (or the pseudogene TRBV3-2), with TRBD2 matching over 8 bases. V was pared by 5 bases and J by 3 bases, with 7 bases of the junction left unmatched. Germline-derived CDR1 and CDR2 are LGHDT and YNNKEL (reference sequence). This CDR3 region has 15 residues. DNA for the CDR3: TGTGCCAGCAGCGAACGGGGGGGCGAAACAGATACGCAGTATTTT. Its protein is CASSERGGETDTQYF.

The rearrangement joins TRBV7-9 to TRBJ2-1; 8 bases agree with TRBD2. The junction had 3 bases not matched to a gene; V was cut back by 3 bases and J by 2 bases. The CDR3 runs to 15 residues. Germline CDR1 reads SEHNR; CDR2 reads FQNEAQ (reference sequence). The CDR3 region is CASSFGGAAYNEQFF. CDR3 nucleotides: TGTGCCAGCAGCTTCGGGGGGGCCGCCTACAATGAGCAGTTCTTC.

The sample holds one count of this clone. The J gene is TRBJ2-7, the V gene TRBV2, with 7 bases lining up with TRBD1. Trimming took 3 bases from V and 3 from J; bases not matched to a gene: 2. The CDR3 extends over 13 amino acids. CDR1 is SNHLY, CDR2 FYNNEI, per germline. The CDR3 reads CASSEDRRYEQYF. CDR3 bases: TGTGCCAGCAGTGAGGACAGGCGCTACGAGCAGTACTTC.

The CDR3 protein is CASSLGSRDNYGYTF. The DNA for the CDR3 is TGCGCCAGCAGCTTGGGGTCTAGGGATAACTATGGCTACACCTTC. The chain joins TRBV5-1 to TRBJ1-2; D unresolved. V shed 0 bases and J shed 1 base, with 10 bases lying between them. CDR3 size: 15 residues. Germline-derived CDR1 and CDR2 are SGHRS and YFSETQ.

This clone occurred a few times. The V call is TRBV12-3 or TRBV12-4, the J call TRBJ1-5; D not resolved. V was shortened by 3 bases and J by 9 bases, with 12 bases between the two germline ends. This CDR3 comprises 13 residues. The CDR3 sequence: CASSFEGRGPQHF. In DNA form, the CDR3 reads TGTGCCAGCAGTTTTGAGGGTAGAGGGCCCCAGCATTTT.

This clone was counted only a few times. The chain employs TRBV5-1 and TRBJ1-3; TRBD1 might be the D (6 bases). Germline CDR1 is SGHRS and CDR2 is YFSETQ. V dropped 4 bases and J dropped 4 bases, with 15 bases sitting between them. The CDR3 is 15 residues long. This CDR3 reads CASSRDTGIGNTIYF. DNA for the CDR3: TGCGCCAGCAGCCGCGATACAGGGATAGGAAACACCATATATTTT.

A single count supports this clone. The CDR3 spells CASSPRPTDTQYF. The CDR3 coding sequence is TGCGCCAGCAGCCCTCGGCCGACAGATACGCAGTATTTT. The chain has TRBV4-1 and TRBJ2-3; D gene unclear. CDR3 length: 13 residues. Germline V CDR1 and CDR2: MGHRA, YSYEKL. Trimming pared 4 bases from V and 3 bases from J, leaving 8 bases between.

V gene TRBV12-5 combines with J gene TRBJ1-5, with D possibly being TRBD1 (5 bases). This CDR3 region has 21 residues. Germline V gives CDR1 LGHNT, CDR2 FRNRAP. V was pared by 1 base and J by 2 bases, with 27 bases between. The CDR3 bases are TGTGCTAGTGGTTTGGCTCCTCGGTGGTCCACAGGACCGCCTCGCAATCAGCCCCAGCATTTT. As protein: CASGLAPRWSTGPPRNQPQHF. Complete variable domain (other parts from reference TRBV12-5 and TRBJ1-5): DARVTQTPRHKVTEMGQEVTMRCQPILGHNTVFWYRQTMMQGLELLAYFRNRAPLDDSGMPKDRFSAEMPDATLATLKIQPSEPRDSAVYFCASGLAPRWSTGPPRNQPQHFGDGTRLSIL.

CDR3 loop: CASTLYGTAVSYEQYF. CDR3 nucleotide sequence: TGTGCCAGCACTCTCTATGGGACGGCGGTATCCTACGAGCAGTACTTC. This sequence joins TRBV13 and TRBJ2-7; D possibly matches TRBD1 or TRBD2 (5 bases each). Per the germline V gene, CDR1 is PRHDT and CDR2 is FYEKMQ (reference sequence). V dropped 7 bases and J dropped 1 base, with 20 bases sitting between them. The CDR3 extends over 16 amino acids.

V is TRBV2 and J is TRBJ2-3, with no clear D. CDR3 size: 12 residues. Between the trimmed V and J ends, which lost 9 bases and 2 bases, there was a span of 9 bases. CDR1 is SNHLY, CDR2 FYNNEI, per germline. In DNA form, the CDR3 reads TGTGCCAGTTCTGGGGACACAGATACGCAGTATTTT. The encoded protein is CASSGDTDTQYF.

This rearrangement joins TRBV5-1 to TRBJ2-2; 7 positions agree with TRBD1. CDR3 size: 17 residues. V shed 3 bases, J shed 4 bases, and the junction held 12 bases outside the gene matches. Germline V gene lookup returns CDR1 SGHRS and CDR2 YFSETQ. In nucleotides, the CDR3 is TGCGCCAGCAGCTCGACAGGGTCCTTAATAAGCACCGGGGAGCTGTTTTTT. It is translated as CASSSTGSLISTGELFF.

This clone has only a few counts. The J gene is TRBJ1-2, the V gene TRBV5-1; D might be TRBD1 (5 bases). The germline CDR1 and CDR2 sequences are SGHRS and YFSETQ. Trimming shortened V by 4 bases and J by 0 bases, and 10 bases separated the two germline ends. There are 14 residues in the CDR3. The CDR3 sequence: CASSPQGTNYGYTF. CDR3 nucleotide sequence: TGCGCCAGCAGCCCCCAGGGTACTAACTATGGCTACACCTTC.

The rearrangement uses TRBV6-5 and TRBJ1-5; D is undetermined. The germline V gene encodes CDR1 MNHEY and CDR2 SVGAGI. Deletions cut 6 bases from V and 5 bases from J, with 8 bases between. The CDR3 extends over 12 amino acids. CDR3 sequence: CASSQQDQPQHF. Here the CDR3 DNA reads TGTGCCAGCAGCCAACAAGATCAGCCCCAGCATTTT.

This clone was seen just once. CDR3 sequence (DNA): TGCGCCAGCAGCCAAGAGATGGACAGCACCAATTCACCCCTCCACTTT. It yields the protein CASSQEMDSTNSPLHF. The chain is built from TRBV4-1 and TRBJ1-6; the D gene is possibly TRBD1 (6 bases). V shed 0 bases and J shed 7 bases, with 13 bases lying between them. The CDR3 is made up of 16 amino acids. The germline V gene has CDR1 MGHRA and CDR2 YSYEKL.

The chain recombines TRBV6-5 with TRBJ1-2; D is possibly TRBD1 (6 bases). The CDR3 extends over 13 amino acids. Trimming left V 8 bases short and J 2 bases short, with 12 bases between. Germline values: CDR1 MNHEY, CDR2 SVGAGI. CDR3 bases: TGTGCCAGCTTAGAGGGGGTGAACTATGGCTACACCTTC. Protein: CASLEGVNYGYTF.

V is TRBV19 and J is TRBJ2-6, with 8 bases that match TRBD1. The CDR3 is made up of 15 amino acids. CDR1 is LNHDA and CDR2 is SQIVND in the germline V gene (reference sequence). The V gene end was trimmed by 6 bases and the J gene end by 6 bases; junction bases not matched to a gene: 7. The CDR3 reads CASRTRGRTANVLTF. The CDR3 DNA is TGTGCCAGTAGGACCAGGGGGCGCACGGCCAACGTCCTGACTTTC.

This sequence joins TRBV5-1 and TRBJ2-7; possible D gene TRBD1, 5 bases. CDR1 and CDR2 (germline): SGHRS, YFSETQ. The CDR3 sequence is 14 residues long. V was trimmed by 4 bases and J by 3 bases, leaving 14 bases between them. CDR3 sequence reads: CASSSTGTGYEQYF. The CDR3, as DNA: TGCGCCAGCAGCAGCACAGGCACAGGCTACGAGCAGTACTTC.